Described below is a single T cell receptor beta chain sequence and its context. Its target is unknown. The primer mix had 60 Vbeta and 13 Jbeta primers. The table came from immunoSEQ multiplex PCR; TCRdb's copy has only in-frame clones and leaves some out. The sample data list 70,000 or so clones. The data derive from a study of cytomegalovirus exposure and HLA in healthy donors. In the study overall: Earlier sequencing of about 179 million T cells yielded 100 million to 140 million unique TCR beta sequences. Caucasian-associated ancestry cluster membership applied to over 80% of over 350 genotyped donors. Findings of the study overall: Earlier results showed most TCR beta V segments being productive about 87% or about 30% of the time. Across donors, sequencing depth was assumed by presence/absence analyses to be roughly uniform.

V shed 0 bases and J shed 7 bases, with 10 bases lying between them. CDR1 and CDR2 from the germline V gene are SGDLS and YYNGEE. CDR3 length: 14 residues. The chain uses TRBV9 and TRBJ2-2, with a tentative D call TRBD2 (5 bases). Sequenced material: PBMCs. The TCR was taken from a boy aged 5-17 years in good health and CMV-seronegative. The CDR3 DNA reads as TGTGCCAGCAGCGTAGGAGGGCGTAACGGGGAGCTGTTTTTT. It specifies CASSVGGRNGELFF.